The 22 T cell receptor beta chains listed next were all sequenced from one sample in a study of kidney transplant recipient with SARS-CoV-2 infection. TCRdb reprocessed the reads with MiXCR, giving one entry per CDR3 protein. The table has fewer than 250,000 distinct CDR3 sequences, 29% seen once. The sequenced sample was a blood sample, obtained at baseline and on day 111 from a kidney transplant recipient. These receptors originate from a male patient in his thirties who had COVID-19 and was a kidney transplant recipient. Some T cells may be provided by the graft donor.

About this clonotype: A single base is all that separates this from a far larger clone, so a read error is likely. The V gene is TRBV3-1, the J gene TRBJ2-5; possibly TRBD2 for D (6 bases). Germline V gives CDR1 LGHDT, CDR2 YNNKEL (reference sequence). Trimming left V 1 base short and J 11 bases short, with 20 bases between. The CDR3 runs to 15 residues. In DNA form, the CDR3 reads TGTGCCAGCAGCCAAGCGGGGGACCGCTACTACGGGCAGTACTTC. Its protein is CASSQAGDRYYGQYF.

In regard to this clonotype: Since a much larger clone is just one base distant, this may be a read error. The conserved phenylalanine or tryptophan is not found at the CDR3 terminus, so this likely reflects a read error. CDR3 sequence: CASSSTGRPYEQYL. Written as DNA, the CDR3 is TGTGCCAGCAGTTCAACGGGACGGCCGTACGAGCAGTACCTC. V is TRBV6-8 and J is TRBJ2-7; the D call may be TRBD1 or TRBD2 (5 bases each). This CDR3 is 14 amino acids long. In germline, CDR1 is MNHGY, CDR2 SAAAGT. V shed 4 bases and J shed 4 bases, with 14 bases lying between them.

The J gene is TRBJ1-1, the V gene TRBV5-4; TRBD1 matches at 8 bases. Unmatched junction bases numbered 2, after V lost 0 bases and J lost 1 base. Germline V CDR1 and CDR2: SGHNT, YYREEE (reference sequence). The CDR3 covers 15 residues. As DNA, the CDR3 is TGTGCCAGCAGCTTGGGACAGGGGTGGAACACTGAAGCTTTCTTT. Protein product: CASSLGQGWNTEAFF.

Ten or more counts support this clonotype. The V call is TRBV5-4, the J call TRBJ2-7; 13 positions agree with TRBD2. CDR3 length equals 16 residues. V lost 3 bases to trimming and J lost 0 bases; unmatched junction nucleotides: 3. Germline loops: CDR1 SGHNT, CDR2 YYREEE (reference sequence). This CDR3 is CASSSGTSGTSYEQYF. The CDR3 DNA reads TGTGCCAGCAGCTCCGGGACTAGCGGGACCTCCTACGAGCAGTACTTC.

The sample holds many counts of this clonotype. The V and J genes are TRBV11-2 and TRBJ2-7; 8 nucleotides match TRBD1. The CDR3 totals 15 residues. Germline CDR1 reads SGHAT; CDR2 reads FQNNGV. V was clipped by 1 base and J by 3 bases; unmatched bases: 5. For the CDR3, the DNA is TGTGCCAGCAGCTTAGGCGCGGGGACAGGCTACGAGCAGTACTTC. It is translated as CASSLGAGTGYEQYF.

This clonotype showed up many times. The chain is built from TRBV7-6 and TRBJ1-2; D is unclear. V lost 5 bases, J lost 4 bases, and 23 bases lay in between. Germline-derived CDR1 and CDR2 are SGHVS and FNYEAQ. The CDR3 is 17 residues long. This CDR3 reads CASSVHGESRKTYGYTF. CDR3 coding DNA: TGTGCCAGCAGCGTCCATGGTGAATCTCGAAAGACCTATGGCTACACCTTC. Complete variable domain (other parts from reference TRBV7-6 and TRBJ1-2): GAGVSQSPRYKVTKRGQDVALRCDPISGHVSLYWYRQALGQGPEFLTYFNYEAQQDKSGLPNDRFSAERPEGSISTLTIQRTEQRDSAMYRCASSVHGESRKTYGYTFGSGTRLTVV.

Details on this clonotype: A much larger clonotype is one base distant, so this may be a read error. The chain is built from TRBV6-5 and TRBJ1-2, with D possibly matching TRBD1 (5 bases). This CDR3 has 17 residues. Germline assignment: CDR1 MNHEY and CDR2 SVGAGI. The CDR3 here is CASSKGTGGRKTYGCTF. In nucleotides, the CDR3 is TGTGCCAGCAGTAAGGGCACAGGTGGGAGAAAGACCTATGGCTGCACCTTC.

Concerning this clonotype: An end of the junction differs from the germline gene, which may be a read error. The V and J genes are TRBV19 and TRBJ2-5; tentatively, D is TRBD2 (6 bases). The CDR3 runs to 15 residues. CDR1 is LNHDA and CDR2 is SQIVND in the germline V gene (reference sequence). The CDR3 spells CASTSGGTPQGTQYF. In DNA form, the CDR3 reads TGTGCCAGTACCTCCGGAGGGACGCCACAAGGGACCCAGTACTTC.

This rearrangement joins TRBV6-4 to TRBJ2-3; 8 nucleotides align to TRBD1. The CDR3 is 15 residues long. The trim removed 4 bases at V and 5 bases at J, leaving 8 bases unmatched. The germline gives CDR1 MRHNA, CDR2 SNTAGT. This CDR3 reads CASSGKQGAGDTQYF. CDR3 nucleotide sequence: TGTGCCAGCAGTGGCAAGCAGGGGGCAGGAGATACGCAGTATTTT.

This clonotype was found many times. As DNA, the CDR3 is TGTGCCAGCAGTCTACAGGGATCCACCTATGGCTACACCTTC. Its protein product is CASSLQGSTYGYTF. The chain employs TRBV25-1 and TRBJ1-2, with a possible D match to TRBD1 (6 bases). Germline V gene data show CDR1 as MGHDK and CDR2 as SYGVNS. The length of the CDR3 is 14 residues. The V and J ends lost 5 bases and 4 bases respectively, with 14 bases between them.

For this clonotype: It may be a read error: a sequence one base away is much more abundant. The chain carries TRBV24-1 and TRBJ2-1; D remains unclear. Looked up from germline, CDR1 is KGHDR and CDR2 is SFDVKD. This CDR3 comprises 16 residues. In DNA form, the CDR3 reads TGTACCACCAGTGACCCTGACAAGAGCTCCTACAATGAGCAGTTCTTC. The encoded protein is CTTSDPDKSSYNEQFF.

This clonotype was seen at least ten times. The chain is built from TRBV27 and TRBJ2-3; no clear D gene. This CDR3 comprises 12 residues. V was trimmed by 6 bases and J by 2 bases, leaving 6 bases between them. Germline values: CDR1 MNHEY, CDR2 SMNVEV (reference sequence). The CDR3 protein is CASSTLTDTQYF. The DNA of the CDR3 is TGTGCCAGCAGCACGCTCACAGATACGCAGTATTTT.

V and J are TRBV20-1 and TRBJ2-5; no firm D call. Germline V gene sequence: CDR1 DFQATT, CDR2 SNEGSKA (reference sequence). The CDR3 is 13 residues long. Trimming left V 0 bases short and J 0 bases short, with 5 bases between. The CDR3 DNA sequence: TGCAGTGCTAGAGATGTTCACCAAGAGACCCAGTACTTC. Its protein product is CSARDVHQETQYF.

With regard to this clonotype: A clone one base away is much larger, so this may be a read error. J is TRBJ2-5 and V is TRBV11-1; a possible D gene is TRBD2 (5 bases). The J call is doubtful: the DNA matches TRBJ2-7 better. The CDR3 length is 15 residues. From germline, CDR1 is SGHAT and CDR2 FQDESV (reference sequence). The CDR3 sequence: CASSQSLVASYEQYF. The CDR3 coding sequence is TGTGCCAGCAGCCAATCACTAGTTGCTTCCTACGAGCAGTACTTC.

The CDR3 nucleotides are TGTGCCAGCAGCACGTCCAAGGGAGCGGGATTTCTTTCCTACAATGAGCAGTTCTTC. This sequence encodes CASSTSKGAGFLSYNEQFF. The J gene is TRBJ2-1, the V gene TRBV28; TRBD2 aligns across 7 bases. The CDR3 sequence is 19 residues long. J lost 1 base, V lost 6 bases, and 18 bases had no gene match. Germline CDR1 is MDHEN and CDR2 is SYDVKM.

As for this clonotype: One base away lies a much larger clone, so this may be a sequencing read error. The gene calls are TRBV14 and TRBJ2-7; D is possibly TRBD1 (6 bases). This CDR3 is built from 13 residues. Looked up from germline, CDR1 is SGHDN and CDR2 is FVKESK. Trimming took 5 bases from V and 3 from J, leaving 11 bases between them. Here the CDR3 reads CASSFRQVYEQYF. In DNA, the CDR3 is TGTGCCAGCAGCTTTAGACAGGTCTACGAGCAGTACTTC.

In regard to this clonotype: Being one base from a much bigger clone, this may be a read error. This chain uses TRBV19 with TRBJ1-5; possible D gene TRBD1, 5 bases. The germline gives CDR1 LNHDA, CDR2 SQIVND (reference sequence). V dropped 11 bases and J dropped 0 bases, with 20 bases sitting between them. The CDR3 contains 16 residues. The CDR3 nucleotides are TGTGCCGGTACCAGGGCAGCGCTTTATAGCAATCAGCCCCAGCATTTT. This codes for CAGTRAALYSNQPQHF. The whole variable domain, filled in from reference TRBV19 and TRBJ1-5, reads DGGITQSPKYLFRKEGQNVTLSCEQNLNHDAMYWYRQDPGQGLRLIYYSQIVNDFQKGDIAEGYSVSREKKESFPLTVTSAQKNPTAFYLCAGTRAALYSNQPQHFGDGTRLSIL.

Ten or more counts support this clonotype. The rearrangement uses TRBV7-9 and TRBJ1-2; no firm D call. Per germline, CDR1 SEHNR and CDR2 FQNEAQ (reference sequence). V was trimmed by 1 base and J by 4 bases, leaving 19 bases between them. CDR3 length: 17 amino acids. The CDR3 protein is CASSLGLYHGKTYGYTF. The CDR3 DNA reads as TGTGCCAGCAGCTTAGGACTATACCATGGAAAGACCTATGGCTACACCTTC.

This clonotype was recorded a few times. The gene calls are TRBV3-2 and TRBJ2-5; the table gives TRBD1 as D, unverified against the DNA. TRBV3-2 represents a pseudogene. The CDR3 loop spans 15 amino acids. Written as DNA, the CDR3 is TGTGCCAGCAGCCAAGGGGGCGCGGGAAAGGAGACCCAGTACTTC. Residues: CASSQGGAGKETQYF.

A note on this clonotype: Being one base from a much bigger clone, this may be a read error. This chain connects TRBV11-1 to TRBJ2-1; D remains ambiguous. Judging by the DNA end, TRBJ1-2 fits better; the J call may be wrong. The CDR3 is 17 residues long. Germline V lookup: CDR1 SGHAT, CDR2 FQDESV (reference sequence). The CDR3 DNA follows: TGTGCCAACAGCGAGGTTGTTAAGGCTGGAAAGACCTATGGCTACACCTTC. Translated: CANSEVVKAGKTYGYTF.

This clonotype occurred once. This could be a read error, since a much larger clone is one nucleotide away. DNA for the CDR3: TGTGCCAGCAGTTGTGTTGGGGAATGTAGAAAGACCTATGGCTACACCTTC. Translated, it gives CASSCVGECRKTYGYTF. This chain connects TRBV6-5 to TRBJ1-2, with unresolved D. Germline V gene sequence: CDR1 MNHEY, CDR2 SVGAGI. Trimming stripped 4 bases from V and 4 bases from J, with 22 bases between. This CDR3 contains 17 residues.

CDR3 region: CSGGWRLYNEQFF. CDR3 nucleotide sequence: TGCAGCGGGGGCTGGCGACTATACAATGAGCAGTTCTTC. The chain recombines TRBV29-1 with TRBJ2-1; D could derive from TRBD1 or TRBD2 (5 bases each). The germline V and J ends were trimmed by 7 bases and 4 bases, with 14 bases remaining between them. From germline, CDR1 is SQVTM and CDR2 ANQGSEA. The CDR3 has 13 residues.